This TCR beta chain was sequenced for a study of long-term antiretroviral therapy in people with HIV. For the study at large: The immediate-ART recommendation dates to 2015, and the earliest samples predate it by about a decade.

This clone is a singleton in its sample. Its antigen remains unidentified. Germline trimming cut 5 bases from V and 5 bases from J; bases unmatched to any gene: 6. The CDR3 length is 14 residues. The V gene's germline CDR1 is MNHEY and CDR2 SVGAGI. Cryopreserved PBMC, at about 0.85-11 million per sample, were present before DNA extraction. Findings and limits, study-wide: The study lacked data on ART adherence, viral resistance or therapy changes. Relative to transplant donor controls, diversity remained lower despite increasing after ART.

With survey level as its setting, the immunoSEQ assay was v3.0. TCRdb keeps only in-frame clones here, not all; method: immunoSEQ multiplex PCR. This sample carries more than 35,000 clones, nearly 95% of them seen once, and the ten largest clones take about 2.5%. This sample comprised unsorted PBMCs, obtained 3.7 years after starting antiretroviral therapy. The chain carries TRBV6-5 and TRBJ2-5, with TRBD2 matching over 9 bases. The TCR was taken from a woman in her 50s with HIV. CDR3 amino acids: CASSKTSGRETQYF. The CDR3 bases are TGTGCCAGCAGTAAGACTAGCGGTAGGGAGACCCAGTACTTC.